A selection of T cell receptor beta chains follows, all from one sample in a study of T cell responses to AZD1222 COVID-19 vaccine. Measured with immunoSEQ multiplex PCR; TCRdb has only the in-frame clones, and not every one. The sample lists approximately 150,000 clones; about 90% were seen once. The sample here was peripheral blood, taken on day 0 of AZD1222 vaccination. The receptors shown here come from an adult in good health. CDR3s include the opening cysteine and the closing phenylalanine or tryptophan. A D gene is named only where the DNA matches it firmly. Only some rows state a clone size, as once, few, many or a class for expanded clones.

>TRBJ1-4|once|NA|TRBV19
TGTGCCAGTAGCAGAAACTCCCCGGGGGAAAAACTGTTTTTT
CASSRNSPGEKLFF
>TRBJ1-2|NA|NA|TRBV9
TGTGCCAGCAGCTACACAGAAAACTATGGCTACACCTTC
CASSYTENYGYTF
>TRBJ2-7|NA|NA|TRBV6-5
TGTGCCAGCAGATATACAGGACCCTACGAGCAGTACTTC
CASRYTGPYEQYF
>TRBJ1-2|NA|TRBD1|TRBV27
TGTGCCAGCCAAACAGGGGGCCGGGGCTACACCTTC
CASQTGGRGYTF
>TRBJ1-1|NA|TRBD1|TRBV29-1
TGCAGCGTTGAAGCCCGGGACAGGGGCCCCTTTACTGAAGCTTTCTTT
CSVEARDRGPFTEAFF
>TRBJ2-7|NA|NA|TRBV3-1/TRBV3-2
TGTGCCAGCAGCCAAGCAGGACATCCATCCTACGAGCAGTACTTC
CASSQAGHPSYEQYF
>TRBJ1-2|NA|NA|TRBV5-1
TGCGCCAGCACCGAGACCCCCCTCGACGACATTTCTAACTATGGCTACACCTTC
CASTETPLDDISNYGYTF
>TRBJ1-4|NA|TRBD1|TRBV28
TGTGCCAGCAGGCCCCAGGGGGCGCGTGAAAAACTGTTTTTT
CASRPQGAREKLFF
>TRBJ1-6|NA|TRBD1|TRBV19
TGTGCCAGTAGTTTCGGGACAGGGTCCCGACTAAGTTCACCCCTCCACTTT
CASSFGTGSRLSSPLHF
>TRBJ2-1|NA|TRBD2|TRBV5-1
TGCGCCAGCAGCGCTCGTCCTAGCGGGGGGTCCAATGAGCAGTTCTTC
CASSARPSGGSNEQFF
>TRBJ2-7|few|NA|TRBV11-2
TGTGCCAGCAGCTTAATTAGGGGCTACGAGCAGTACTTC
CASSLIRGYEQYF
>TRBJ1-1|once|TRBD1|TRBV7-6
TGTGCCAGCAGCCCAACAGGGGTTGGCACTGAAGCTTTCTTT
CASSPTGVGTEAFF
>TRBJ1-1|NA|NA|TRBV3-1/TRBV3-2
TGTGCCAGCAGCCAAGAGACGGAAGCTTTCTTT
CASSQETEAFF
>TRBJ2-7|few|NA|TRBV4-2
TGTGCCAGCAGCCATGTGGGTGTGACTTCCTACGAGCAGTACTTC
CASSHVGVTSYEQYF
>TRBJ1-6|NA|NA|TRBV19
TGTGCCAGTAGTATCACCGGGTTTAATTCACCCCTCCACTTT
CASSITGFNSPLHF
>TRBJ1-1|NA|NA|TRBV6-5
TGTGCCAGCAGTCCTTTCAGGGGCACTGAAGCTTTCTTT
CASSPFRGTEAFF
>TRBJ2-6|NA|NA|TRBV6-9
TGTGCCAGCAGTTATTTTCAGGTCTCTGGGGCCAACGTCCTGACTTTC
CASSYFQVSGANVLTF
>TRBJ1-2|NA|NA|TRBV7-9
TGTGCCAGCAGCTCGACAGTACACTATGGCTACACCTTC
CASSSTVHYGYTF
>TRBJ1-1|NA|TRBD1|TRBV29-1
TGCAGCGTTGGACAGGGGAACACTGAAGCTTTCTTT
CSVGQGNTEAFF
>TRBJ2-1|NA|NA|TRBV10-3
TGTGCCATCAGTGAATCCGGGAGCAATGAGCAGTTCTTC
CAISESGSNEQFF
>TRBJ2-7|NA|TRBD1|TRBV19
TGTGCCAGTGGGACAGGGGGCGTCGGATACGAGCAGTACTTC
CASGTGGVGYEQYF
>TRBJ1-1|NA|TRBD1|TRBV10-3
TGTGCCATCAGTGGAGGGACAGGGCGGACTTTCTTT
CAISGGTGRTFF
>TRBJ1-3|NA|TRBD1|TRBV23-1
TGCGCCAGCAGTCATAGGGGACAGGGGAAGTCTGGAAACACCATATATTTT
CASSHRGQGKSGNTIYF
>TRBJ1-1|NA|TRBD1|TRBV29-1
TGCAGCGTCGAAACAGGGGGCACTGAAGCTTTCTTT
CSVETGGTEAFF
>TRBJ1-1|NA|TRBD1|TRBV6-2/TRBV6-3
TGTGCCAGCAGTTTACGACAGGGGGTGAACACTGAAGCTTTCTTT
CASSLRQGVNTEAFF
>TRBJ1-1|NA|NA|TRBV6-5
TGTGCCAGCATCCAAACGGCAGGAGAGGCTGAAGCTTTCTTT
CASIQTAGEAEAFF
>TRBJ2-7|NA|NA|TRBV7-9
TGTGCCAGCAGCAAGGCGTTCCCCGATGACGAGCAGTACTTC
CASSKAFPDDEQYF
>TRBJ1-3|NA|TRBD1|TRBV7-7
TGTGCTAGCAGCTTACAGGGACAGAGCTCTGGAAACACCATATATTTT
CASSLQGQSSGNTIYF
>TRBJ1-5|NA|TRBD1|TRBV11-2
TGTGCCAGCAGCTCGGACAGGGGGAGGCTTAGCAATCAGCCCCAGCATTTT
CASSSDRGRLSNQPQHF
>TRBJ1-4|NA|NA|TRBV10-2
TGCGCCAGCAGTGAAGGAGGGAATGAAAAACTGTTTTTT
CASSEGGNEKLFF
>TRBJ1-6|NA|NA|TRBV28
TGTGCCAGCAGTTCCGGGACGGTGAGCTCCTATAATTCACCCCTCCACTTT
CASSSGTVSSYNSPLHF
>TRBJ2-1|NA|TRBD2|TRBV10-3
TGTGCCATCTCGGGACTAGCGGGAGTGGGGAATGAGCAGTTCTTC
CAISGLAGVGNEQFF
>TRBJ1-1|NA|NA|TRBV6-6
TGTGCCAGCAGTTACCCCACGGGTGTTGACACTGAAGCTTTCTTT
CASSYPTGVDTEAFF
>TRBJ1-1|NA|NA|TRBV12-3/TRBV12-4
TGTGCCAGCATCCTCGGGGGCACTGAAGCTTTCTTT
CASILGGTEAFF
>TRBJ1-4|NA|NA|TRBV7-9
TGTGCCAGCCAAGGGGTGGGAAGTGAAAAACTGTTTTTT
CASQGVGSEKLFF
>TRBJ1-1|NA|NA|TRBV19
TGTGCCAGTAGCCGCCGGGAGGTTGGGAACACTGAAGCTTTCTTT
CASSRREVGNTEAFF
>TRBJ1-1|NA|NA|TRBV7-2
TGTGCCAGCAGCTTTGGACCGACGAACACTGAAGCTTTCTTT
CASSFGPTNTEAFF
>TRBJ1-2|NA|NA|TRBV7-2
TGTGCCAGCACCGTGGGCAGGTTATATGGCTACACCTTC
CASTVGRLYGYTF
>TRBJ2-2|NA|NA|TRBV7-9
TGTGCCAGCAGCCCAAACAAGGTTACCACCGGGGAGCTGTTTTTT
CASSPNKVTTGELFF
>TRBJ1-2|NA|NA|TRBV30
TGTGCCTGGATTATCCGGGACAACTCGGACCCTAACTATGGCTACACCTTC
CAWIIRDNSDPNYGYTF
>TRBJ2-1|NA|TRBD1|TRBV9
TGTGCCAGCAGCCCCCAAAACACTGACAGGGTTGAGCAGTTCTTC
CASSPQNTDRVEQFF
>TRBJ2-1|NA|NA|TRBV30
TGTGCCTGGAAGGAGACAGGCTTCTCCTACAATGAGCAGTTCTTC
CAWKETGFSYNEQFF
>TRBJ2-5|NA|NA|TRBV9
TGTGCCGGCCGGACACACTCAAAAGAGACCCAGTACTTC
CAGRTHSKETQYF
>TRBJ1-2|NA|TRBD1|TRBV5-1
TGCGCCAGCAGCTTGGGGCGGACAGGGACCCCTAGCTATGGCTACACCTTC
CASSLGRTGTPSYGYTF
>TRBJ2-7|NA|NA|TRBV12-3/TRBV12-4
TGTGCCAGCAGTTTAACCCAGGGAGAGCAGTACTTC
CASSLTQGEQYF
>TRBJ1-1|NA|NA|TRBV2
TGTGCCACACCTGAGGGGGCTGAAGCTTTCTTT
CATPEGAEAFF
>TRBJ2-3|NA|TRBD2|TRBV7-9
TGTGCCAGCAGCTCTAGCGGGGAGGGGGGTACGCAGTATTTT
CASSSSGEGGTQYF
>TRBJ1-5|NA|NA|TRBV18
TGTGCCAGCTCACCACCGGGTAGCAATCAGCCCCAGCATTTT
CASSPPGSNQPQHF
>TRBJ2-3|NA|NA|TRBV13
TGTGCCAGCAGCTTAGAGGGGCAGGGGCGAGTCACAGATACGCAGTATTTT
CASSLEGQGRVTDTQYF
>TRBJ1-2|few|TRBD1|TRBV27
TGTGCCAGCTCGACAGGGGGGGTTGGCTACACCTTC
CASSTGGVGYTF
>TRBJ1-1|NA|NA|TRBV7-9
TGTGCCAGCAGCTTAGCCACAGGGTACATGAACACTGAAGCTTTCTTT
CASSLATGYMNTEAFF
>TRBJ1-1|once|NA|TRBV5-1
TGCGCCAGCAGCTTGGAAATGTACACTGAAGCTTTCTTT
CASSLEMYTEAFF
>TRBJ2-1|NA|TRBD2|TRBV7-2
TGTGCCAGCAGCTTAAGGGCTAGCGGCTACAATGAGCAGTTCTTC
CASSLRASGYNEQFF